What follows describes a single T cell receptor beta chain. Its specificity is unknown. This record comes from a study of CD4 T cells in relation to SARS-CoV-2 and coronaviruses. Libraries were prepared by immunoSEQ multiplex PCR; TCRdb keeps only in-frame clonotypes and omits some of them. The repertoire holds about 47,000 clones, with almost 85% as singletons. The CDR3 is 14 amino acids. V was clipped by 3 bases and J by 5 bases, with 14 bases between them. Germline values: CDR1 SGDLS, CDR2 YYNGEE. This clonotype was sampled from an adult with COVID-19. The chain joins TRBV9 to TRBJ2-5; D could derive from TRBD1 or TRBD2 (5 bases each). The source material was naive CD4+ T cells from PBMCs, cultured in vitro. Specified subset: naive CD4+ T cells isolated by negative enrichment. The CDR3 loop is CASSGFERGETQYF. The CDR3 coding sequence is TGTGCCAGCAGCGGCTTTGAGAGGGGTGAGACCCAGTACTTC.